This is a list of T cell receptor beta chains from one sample in a study of blood T cells in healthy people across ages. TCRdb reanalysed the 5' RACE reads using MiXCR and keeps one entry per CDR3 protein. Of 1.4 million or so distinct CDR3 sequences in the sample, approximately 42% were seen once. The sequenced sample was blood. The receptors originated from a woman aged 18 to 35 in good health. Each CDR3 is given with its conserved first and last residue. A clone size is listed for some rows: how often the clone was seen (once, few, many), or a class if it is expanded.

J gene,clone size,V gene,CDR3 protein
TRBJ1-1,-,TRBV20-1,CSARDRGGISTEAFF
TRBJ1-2,few,TRBV20-1,CSAGSRETGSRRGYTF
TRBJ1-5,-,TRBV20-1,CSASDRGTRNQPQHF
TRBJ2-4,-,TRBV30,CAWSVPPSQGRGKNIQYF
TRBJ1-2,-,TRBV24-1,CATTGGARINYGYTF
TRBJ1-1,-,TRBV19,CASSWTTTMNTEAFF
TRBJ2-7,few,TRBV7-9,CASSRVIYEQYF
TRBJ2-7,-,TRBV28,CASSLLGRGNSYEQYF
TRBJ1-1,few,TRBV29-1,CSVGKNTEAFF
TRBJ2-3,many,TRBV29-1,CSVEWLNTDTQYF